This TCR beta chain was identified during a study of blood T cells in healthy people across ages. Study results and caveats: Both naive CD4+ cell counts and diversity were greater in long-lived donors than in aged donors.

For the second PCR, which ran for 7 to 11 cycles, a sample-barcoded 5' primer and a J-beta primer mix were used. With 12 random nucleotides, a template-switch adaptor tagged each individual cDNA molecule. In TCRdb, the 5' RACE reads were re-called with MiXCR into one record per CDR3 protein. The top ten hold about 11% of the sample, which has some 1.6 million distinct CDR3 sequences, roughly 32% seen once. For this clonotype: No antigen is known for it.

The CDR3 totals 15 residues. Germline CDR1 reads MGHRA; CDR2 reads YSYEKL. The V segment lost 4 bases and the J segment 6 bases; nucleotides outside the gene matches: 10. Material: blood. The TCR sequence derives from a young woman in good health. This rearrangement joins TRBV4-1 to TRBJ2-3; TRBD2 matches at 7 bases. The CDR3 here is CASSRGGTGGDTQYF. The CDR3 DNA reads as TGCGCCAGCAGCCGGGGGGGAACGGGTGGTGATACGCAGTATTTT.